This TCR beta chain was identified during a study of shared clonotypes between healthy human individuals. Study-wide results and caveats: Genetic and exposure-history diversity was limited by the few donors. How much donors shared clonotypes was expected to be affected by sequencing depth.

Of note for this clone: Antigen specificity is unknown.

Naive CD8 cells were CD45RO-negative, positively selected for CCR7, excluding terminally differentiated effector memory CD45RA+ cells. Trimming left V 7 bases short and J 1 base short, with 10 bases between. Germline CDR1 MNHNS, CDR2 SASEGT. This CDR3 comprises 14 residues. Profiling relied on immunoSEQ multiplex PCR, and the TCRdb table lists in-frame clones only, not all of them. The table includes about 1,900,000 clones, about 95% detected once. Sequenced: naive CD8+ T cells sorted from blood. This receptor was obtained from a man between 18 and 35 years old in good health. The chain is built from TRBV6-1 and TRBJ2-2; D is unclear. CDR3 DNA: TGTGCCAGCATCGGGCCGGTGAACACCGGGGAGCTGTTTTTT. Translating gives CASIGPVNTGELFF.